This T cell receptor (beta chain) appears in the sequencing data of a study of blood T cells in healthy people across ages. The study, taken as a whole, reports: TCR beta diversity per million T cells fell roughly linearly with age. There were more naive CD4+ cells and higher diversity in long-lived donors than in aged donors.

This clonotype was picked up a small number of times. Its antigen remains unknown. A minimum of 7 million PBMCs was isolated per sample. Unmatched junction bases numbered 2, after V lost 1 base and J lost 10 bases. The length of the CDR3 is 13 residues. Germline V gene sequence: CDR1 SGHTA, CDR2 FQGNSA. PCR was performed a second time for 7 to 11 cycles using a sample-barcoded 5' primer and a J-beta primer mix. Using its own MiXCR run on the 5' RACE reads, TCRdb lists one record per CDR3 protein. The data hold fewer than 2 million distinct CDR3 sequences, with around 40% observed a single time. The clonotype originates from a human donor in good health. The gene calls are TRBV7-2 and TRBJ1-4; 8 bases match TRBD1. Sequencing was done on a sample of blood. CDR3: CASSLGDRGKLFF. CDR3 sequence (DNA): TGTGCCAGCAGCTTAGGTGACAGGGGAAAACTGTTTTTT.